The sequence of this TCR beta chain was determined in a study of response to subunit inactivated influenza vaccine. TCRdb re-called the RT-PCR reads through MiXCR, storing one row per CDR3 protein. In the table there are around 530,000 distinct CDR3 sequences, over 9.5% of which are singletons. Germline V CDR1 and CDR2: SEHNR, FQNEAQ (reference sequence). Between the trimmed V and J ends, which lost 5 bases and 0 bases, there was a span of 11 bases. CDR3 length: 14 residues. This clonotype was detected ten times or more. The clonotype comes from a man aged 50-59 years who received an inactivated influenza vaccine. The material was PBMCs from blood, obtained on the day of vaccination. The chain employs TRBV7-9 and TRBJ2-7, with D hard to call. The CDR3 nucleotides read TGTGCCAGCAGCCCGCGGCTCAGCTCCTACGAGCAGTACTTC. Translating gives CASSPRLSSYEQYF.